A selection of T cell receptor beta chains follows, all from one sample in a study of T-cell memory formation after mild COVID-19. TCRdb processed the 5' RACE reads anew with MiXCR; each CDR3 protein has one entry. The data hold around 370,000 distinct CDR3 sequences, with approximately 21% observed a single time. Sequenced sample: PBMCs or a T cell subset sorted from them (not recorded which). The receptor set was obtained from an adult woman who had mild COVID-19 (a few samples of this study predate the infection). Cell type and time point are not known. The CDR3 runs from the conserved cysteine through the conserved F or W. D genes are given only for firm matches. Clone size is not always given. Where it is, it says once, few, many or a class for expanded clones.

clone size: many
J gene: TRBJ2-2
D gene: TRBD1
V gene: TRBV7-6
CDR3 protein: CASSLAGQGADTGELFF

clone size: -
J gene: TRBJ2-2
D gene: TRBD1
V gene: TRBV5-1
CDR3 protein: CASSPTGGLSTGELFF

clone size: -
J gene: TRBJ1-5
D gene: TRBD1
V gene: TRBV2
CDR3 protein: CASSVPGQGFGNQPQHF

clone size: few
J gene: TRBJ2-5
D gene: -
V gene: TRBV28
CDR3 protein: CASRTPGRKETQYF

clone size: -
J gene: TRBJ2-2
D gene: -
V gene: TRBV7-2
CDR3 protein: CASFITGELFF

clone size: many
J gene: TRBJ2-7
D gene: -
V gene: TRBV3-1
CDR3 protein: CASSPRERGEQYF

clone size: many
J gene: TRBJ1-2
D gene: -
V gene: TRBV29-1
CDR3 protein: CSVLGGENYGYTF

clone size: many
J gene: TRBJ2-1
D gene: -
V gene: TRBV7-2
CDR3 protein: CASSPLNNEQFF

clone size: -
J gene: TRBJ1-2
D gene: TRBD1
V gene: TRBV5-1
CDR3 protein: CASAGQGYGYTF

clone size: many
J gene: TRBJ2-7
D gene: -
V gene: TRBV27
CDR3 protein: CASSPNDREDEQYF

clone size: few
J gene: TRBJ2-3
D gene: -
V gene: TRBV7-6
CDR3 protein: CASSLRSGGKGPRDTQYF

clone size: -
J gene: TRBJ2-1
D gene: TRBD1
V gene: TRBV24-1
CDR3 protein: CATSEITGQAFNEQFF

clone size: few
J gene: TRBJ2-7
D gene: TRBD2
V gene: TRBV20-1
CDR3 protein: CSLGETSGYEQYF

clone size: -
J gene: TRBJ2-1
D gene: TRBD2
V gene: TRBV5-1
CDR3 protein: CASSYGVLWGAGEEDEQFF

clone size: -
J gene: TRBJ2-5
D gene: TRBD2
V gene: TRBV7-3
CDR3 protein: CASSLGRVAGARETQYF

clone size: few
J gene: TRBJ1-5
D gene: -
V gene: TRBV7-2
CDR3 protein: CASSPQANQPQHF

clone size: -
J gene: TRBJ1-5
D gene: -
V gene: TRBV4-1
CDR3 protein: CASSVDPGDQPQHF

clone size: -
J gene: TRBJ2-4
D gene: TRBD2
V gene: TRBV12-3/TRBV12-4
CDR3 protein: CASSFSAGVDKNIQYF

clone size: few
J gene: TRBJ2-2
D gene: -
V gene: TRBV6-6
CDR3 protein: CASSYVGTLGGELFF

clone size: few
J gene: TRBJ2-1
D gene: -
V gene: TRBV20-1
CDR3 protein: CSASPGVWVEQFF

clone size: -
J gene: TRBJ1-2
D gene: -
V gene: TRBV6-1
CDR3 protein: CASSEGGRSYGYTF

clone size: -
J gene: TRBJ2-1
D gene: TRBD2
V gene: TRBV4-2
CDR3 protein: CASSPVEQRGRDDEQFF

clone size: once
J gene: TRBJ1-3
D gene: -
V gene: TRBV2
CDR3 protein: CASSEGTAVSGNTIYF

clone size: -
J gene: TRBJ2-7
D gene: TRBD2
V gene: TRBV5-1
CDR3 protein: CASSSGLAGGFRRNEQYF

clone size: few
J gene: TRBJ2-2
D gene: -
V gene: TRBV24-1
CDR3 protein: CATSELGDGELFF

clone size: -
J gene: TRBJ2-1
D gene: TRBD2
V gene: TRBV20-1
CDR3 protein: CSASPWGGGITNEQFF

clone size: few
J gene: TRBJ2-1
D gene: -
V gene: TRBV9
CDR3 protein: CASSVVSGGNEQFF

clone size: few
J gene: TRBJ2-4
D gene: -
V gene: TRBV6-1
CDR3 protein: CASRAVNIQYF

clone size: few
J gene: TRBJ2-5
D gene: TRBD1
V gene: TRBV24-1
CDR3 protein: CATSDRKPGQGPVRETQYF

clone size: -
J gene: TRBJ2-1
D gene: TRBD2
V gene: TRBV20-1
CDR3 protein: CSARDRPSGGLREFF

clone size: -
J gene: TRBJ2-2
D gene: TRBD2
V gene: TRBV5-1
CDR3 protein: CASSLTSGSGTGELFF

clone size: -
J gene: TRBJ2-7
D gene: -
V gene: TRBV11-3
CDR3 protein: CASSPTHRFSSSYEQYF

clone size: few
J gene: TRBJ2-7
D gene: TRBD1
V gene: TRBV20-1
CDR3 protein: CSARGHGGQVRNYEQYF

clone size: few
J gene: TRBJ1-2
D gene: -
V gene: TRBV4-2
CDR3 protein: CASSPISREANYGYTF

clone size: few
J gene: TRBJ2-1
D gene: TRBD1
V gene: TRBV7-2
CDR3 protein: CASSLRQGVLGAYNEQFF

clone size: few
J gene: TRBJ1-2
D gene: -
V gene: TRBV5-1
CDR3 protein: CASSLAEAGINYGYTF

clone size: -
J gene: TRBJ2-3
D gene: TRBD2
V gene: TRBV11-2
CDR3 protein: CASSQLAGGPSTDTQYF

clone size: -
J gene: TRBJ2-1
D gene: TRBD2
V gene: TRBV7-9
CDR3 protein: CASSPFLQAGLAGDPINEQFF

clone size: -
J gene: TRBJ2-1
D gene: -
V gene: TRBV6-5
CDR3 protein: CASNRLAGSPNEQFF

clone size: few
J gene: TRBJ2-7
D gene: TRBD2
V gene: TRBV7-8
CDR3 protein: CASSKREKGYEQYF

clone size: few
J gene: TRBJ1-3
D gene: -
V gene: TRBV9
CDR3 protein: CASSVDVGGTGNTIYF

clone size: -
J gene: TRBJ2-7
D gene: -
V gene: TRBV6-2/TRBV6-3
CDR3 protein: CASTPILLTAYEQYF

clone size: few
J gene: TRBJ1-1
D gene: -
V gene: TRBV6-5
CDR3 protein: CASAQGTEAFF

clone size: -
J gene: TRBJ1-2
D gene: -
V gene: TRBV7-9
CDR3 protein: CASSPSQGRDGYTF

clone size: many
J gene: TRBJ2-1
D gene: -
V gene: TRBV29-1
CDR3 protein: CSVEEASPPYNEQFF

clone size: -
J gene: TRBJ2-2
D gene: TRBD2
V gene: TRBV18
CDR3 protein: CASSHESGANTGELFF

clone size: -
J gene: TRBJ2-3
D gene: -
V gene: TRBV24-1
CDR3 protein: CATSDYRGRRDTQYF

clone size: -
J gene: TRBJ2-7
D gene: -
V gene: TRBV18
CDR3 protein: CASSGTRNSNAYEQYF

clone size: -
J gene: TRBJ1-2
D gene: -
V gene: TRBV12-3/TRBV12-4
CDR3 protein: CASSLTALYGYTF

clone size: few
J gene: TRBJ1-1
D gene: TRBD1
V gene: TRBV3-1
CDR3 protein: CASSRQGGDTEAFF

clone size: -
J gene: TRBJ2-7
D gene: -
V gene: TRBV4-1
CDR3 protein: CASSQVLTSEGYEQYF

clone size: few
J gene: TRBJ2-1
D gene: -
V gene: TRBV5-3
CDR3 protein: CARNFSRRCEQFF

clone size: few
J gene: TRBJ2-1
D gene: -
V gene: TRBV30
CDR3 protein: CAWSNGVGNEQFF

clone size: few
J gene: TRBJ2-2
D gene: -
V gene: TRBV7-2
CDR3 protein: CASSLSVGGVSAGELFF